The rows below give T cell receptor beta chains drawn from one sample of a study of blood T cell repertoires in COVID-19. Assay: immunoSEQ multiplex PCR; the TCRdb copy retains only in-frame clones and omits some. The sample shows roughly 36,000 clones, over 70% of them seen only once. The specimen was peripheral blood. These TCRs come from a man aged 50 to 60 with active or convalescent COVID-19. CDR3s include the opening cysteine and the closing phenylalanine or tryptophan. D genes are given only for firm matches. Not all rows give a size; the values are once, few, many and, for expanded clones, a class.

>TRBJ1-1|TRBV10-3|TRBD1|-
TGTGCCATCAGTGAGGGGCATGACAGGGGGACTGAAGCTTTCTTT
CAISEGHDRGTEAFF
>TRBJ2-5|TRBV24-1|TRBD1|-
TGTGCCACCAGTGATTTCGGGACAGGGGTAAGAGAGACCCAGTACTTC
CATSDFGTGVRETQYF
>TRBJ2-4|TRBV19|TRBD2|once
TGTGCCAGTAGTATCGGTCCGGGAGGCGAAAACATTCAGTACTTC
CASSIGPGGENIQYF
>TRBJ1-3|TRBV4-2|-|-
TGTGCCAGCAGCCAGCCGGGAGGAGGAGGACCTGGAAACACCATATATTTT
CASSQPGGGGPGNTIYF
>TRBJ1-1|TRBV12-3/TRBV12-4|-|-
TGTGCCAGCAGTTTAAGGGGGAACACTGAAGCTTTCTTT
CASSLRGNTEAFF
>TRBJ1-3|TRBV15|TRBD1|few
TGTGCCACCAGCGCACAGGGGGCGCGAGGAAACACCATATATTTT
CATSAQGARGNTIYF
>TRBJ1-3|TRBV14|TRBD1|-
TGTGCCAGCAGCCCTCCGGGACAGGGGGCGGGAAACACCATATATTTT
CASSPPGQGAGNTIYF
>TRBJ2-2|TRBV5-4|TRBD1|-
TGTGCCAGCAGTCATACAGGGGAGACCGGGGAGCTGTTTTTT
CASSHTGETGELFF
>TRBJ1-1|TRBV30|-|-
TGTGCCTGGAGTCGGGAGAACACTGAAGCTTTCTTT
CAWSRENTEAFF
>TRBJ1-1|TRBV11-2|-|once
TGTGCCAGCAGCTTCGGGGGGGCCCTGGAGAACACTGAAGCTTTCTTT
CASSFGGALENTEAFF
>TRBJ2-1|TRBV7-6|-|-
TGTGCCAGCAGCTTAGAGGAGCGTCAGGGAAAAATCAATGAGCAGTTCTTC
CASSLEERQGKINEQFF
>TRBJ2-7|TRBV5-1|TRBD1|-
TGCGCCAGCAGCTGGCTGACAGGGAGCTACGAGCAGTACTTC
CASSWLTGSYEQYF
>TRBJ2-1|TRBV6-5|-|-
TGTGCCAGCAGTTACGTGCGCGGCAGGGGAAAGAATGAGCAGTTCTTC
CASSYVRGRGKNEQFF
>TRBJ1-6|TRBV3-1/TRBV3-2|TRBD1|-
TGTGCCAGCAGCCAAAATTATCGACAGGGGGCGTATAATTCACCCCTCCACTTT
CASSQNYRQGAYNSPLHF
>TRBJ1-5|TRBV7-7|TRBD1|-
TGTGCTAGCAGCTTAGGCGGACAGGGAACGCGTCAGCCCCAGCATTTT
CASSLGGQGTRQPQHF
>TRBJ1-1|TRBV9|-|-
TGTGCCAGCAGCGTAGTGGGAGGTGGTGAAGCTTTCTTT
CASSVVGGGEAFF
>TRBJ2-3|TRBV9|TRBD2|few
TGTGCCAGCAGCGTAGGAGGACTAGCGGGGGAACATACGCAGTATTTT
CASSVGGLAGEHTQYF
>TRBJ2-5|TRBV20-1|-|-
TGCAGTGCTAGTCTAGGTGCGGAGACCCAGTACTTC
CSASLGAETQYF
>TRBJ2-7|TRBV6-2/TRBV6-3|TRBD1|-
TGTGCCAGCAGTTTCCTCCGGGACAGGGCCCCCCACGAGCAGTACTTC
CASSFLRDRAPHEQYF
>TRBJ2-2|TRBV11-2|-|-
TGTGCCAGCAGCTTTAGGATGGGAGCCGGGGAGCTGTTTTTT
CASSFRMGAGELFF
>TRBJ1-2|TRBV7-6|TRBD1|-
TGTGCCAGCAGCCCGGACAGGAGCTATGGCTACACCTTC
CASSPDRSYGYTF
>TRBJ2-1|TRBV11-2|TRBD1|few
TGTGCCAGCAGCTTAGACAGGGGGCCCTACAATGAGCAGTTCTTC
CASSLDRGPYNEQFF
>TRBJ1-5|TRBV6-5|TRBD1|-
TGTGCCAGCAGCCAAGGACAGGGGCCGAATCAGCCCCAGCATTTT
CASSQGQGPNQPQHF
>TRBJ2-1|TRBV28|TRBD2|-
TGTGCCAGCAGTTTTCCGGGGACTAGCGTTGGGGATGAGCAGTTCTTC
CASSFPGTSVGDEQFF
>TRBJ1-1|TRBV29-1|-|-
TGCAGCGTTAAGACCGACAACGACGGTGAAGCTTTCTTT
CSVKTDNDGEAFF
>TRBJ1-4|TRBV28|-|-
TGTGCCAGCAATTGGCAGGGAGGAGCTAATGAAAAACTGTTTTTT
CASNWQGGANEKLFF
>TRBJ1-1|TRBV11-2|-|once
TGTGCCAGCAGCTTAGTGAGAGTTGTGAACACTGAAGCTTTCTTT
CASSLVRVVNTEAFF
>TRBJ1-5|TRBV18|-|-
TGTGCCAGCTCACCGGACACCAATCAGCCCCAGCATTTT
CASSPDTNQPQHF
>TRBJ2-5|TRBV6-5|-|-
TGTGCCAGCAGTCGGTCACAGGGGCGGGGGACCCAGTACTTC
CASSRSQGRGTQYF
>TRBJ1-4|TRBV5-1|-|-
TGCGCCAGCAGCCTCGGGACATTCGATGAAAAACTGTTTTTT
CASSLGTFDEKLFF
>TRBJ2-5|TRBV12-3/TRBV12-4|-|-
TGTGCCAGCAGTCACCCCGGGGAGACCCAGTACTTC
CASSHPGETQYF
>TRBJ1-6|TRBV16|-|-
TGTGCCAGCAGCCAATCCGCGACAGCAAGTAGCTCCTATAATTCACCCCTCCACTTT
CASSQSATASSSYNSPLHF
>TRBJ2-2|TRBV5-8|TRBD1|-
TGTGCCAGCAGCGTGGGACAGTCGAACACCGGGGAGCTGTTTTTT
CASSVGQSNTGELFF
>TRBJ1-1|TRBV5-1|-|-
TGCGCCAGCAGCCTGGACGGGGACACTGAAGCTTTCTTT
CASSLDGDTEAFF
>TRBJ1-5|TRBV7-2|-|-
TGTGCCAGCAGCTTAGCGGTCTCTCCAAGCGGGGGTCAGCCCCAGCATTTT
CASSLAVSPSGGQPQHF
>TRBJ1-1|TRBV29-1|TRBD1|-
TGCAGCGTTGCAGGGGGCAGGAACACTGAAGCTTTCTTT
CSVAGGRNTEAFF
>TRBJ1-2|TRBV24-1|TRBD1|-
TGTGCCACCAGTCCAGACAGGGGAGGCTACACCTTC
CATSPDRGGYTF
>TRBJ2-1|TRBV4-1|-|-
TGCGCCAGCAGCCAAAGCCTCTCCCTCTACAATGAGCAGTTCTTC
CASSQSLSLYNEQFF
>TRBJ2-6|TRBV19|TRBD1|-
TGTGCCAGTAGTACAATTCCGGGACAGAGGGCTGGGGCCAACGTCCTGACTTTC
CASSTIPGQRAGANVLTF
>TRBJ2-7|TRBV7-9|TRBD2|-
TGTGCCAGCAGCCTGACTAGCGGGAGGTTCTACGAGCAGTACTTC
CASSLTSGRFYEQYF
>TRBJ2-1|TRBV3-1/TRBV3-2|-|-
TGTGCCAGCAGCCGCGAACTAGACTACTACAATGAGCAGTTCTTC
CASSRELDYYNEQFF
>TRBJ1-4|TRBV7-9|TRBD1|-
TGTGCCAGCAGCTTATGGACAGGGGAAGAAAAACTGTTTTTT
CASSLWTGEEKLFF
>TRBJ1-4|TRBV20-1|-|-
TGCAGTGTCCAGACTGCGGAAAAACTGTTTTTT
CSVQTAEKLFF
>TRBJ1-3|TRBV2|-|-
TGTGCCAGCAATACAGGGAGAAACACCATATATTTT
CASNTGRNTIYF
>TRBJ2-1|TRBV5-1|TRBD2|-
TGCGCCAGCAGCTCCTACCACGGGGGGGGCCTGGGTGAGCAGTTCTTC
CASSSYHGGGLGEQFF
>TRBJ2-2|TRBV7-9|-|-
TGTGCCAGCAGCTTAGTCAGGGGAACCGGGGAGCTGTTTTTT
CASSLVRGTGELFF
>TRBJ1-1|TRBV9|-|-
TGTGCCAGCAGCGTAGAGGGGACTGAAGCTTTCTTT
CASSVEGTEAFF
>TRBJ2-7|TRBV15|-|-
TGTGCCACCAGCAGAGATAGTGGGCACCACTACGAGCAGTACTTC
CATSRDSGHHYEQYF
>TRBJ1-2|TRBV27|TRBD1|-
TGTGCCAGCAGTTTATCGAGAGGGGGCGCGGATGGCTACACCTTC
CASSLSRGGADGYTF
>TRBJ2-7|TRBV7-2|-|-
TGTGCCAGCAGCTTAGGGCAGGGGGGTCCCTACGAGCAGTACTTC
CASSLGQGGPYEQYF
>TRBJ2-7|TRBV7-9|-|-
TGTGCCAGCATCCAGTCCGGGGTCGAGCAGTACTTC
CASIQSGVEQYF
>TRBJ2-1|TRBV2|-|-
TGTGCCAGCGCCGTGGCCAGCTCCTACAATGAGCAGTTCTTC
CASAVASSYNEQFF
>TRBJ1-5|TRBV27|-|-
TGTGCCAGCAGTTTTGGGGGGACCAATCAGCCCCAGCATTTT
CASSFGGTNQPQHF